This T cell receptor (beta chain) stems from a study of vaccination and CD4 T cells after COVID-19. As regards this clonotype: Antigen: not known.

Trimming stripped 4 bases from V and 6 bases from J, with 7 bases between. The CDR3 consists of 11 residues. Germline lookup yields CDR1 GTSNPN and CDR2 SVGIG (reference sequence). The Oncomine TCR Beta short-read assay was applied to DNA of cultured CD4+ T cells. TCRdb re-derived calls from the PCR reads in MiXCR, one entry per CDR3 protein. The data hold 9,000 to 15,000 distinct CDR3 sequences, with less than 60% observed a single time. Treatment of the sample: approximately 9-day PBMC culture with coronavirus spike peptide pools or control peptides (ViraFEST assay). The TCR sequence derives from a human donor who had recovered from COVID-19. The chain has TRBV30 and TRBJ2-1; D ambiguous. The sequenced sample was CD4+ T cells from blood, cultured in vitro. CDR3 DNA sequence: TGTGCCTGGACCTTCCTCAATGAGCAGTTCTTC. This sequence encodes CAWTFLNEQFF.